These T cell receptor beta chains were read from a single sample in a study of graft-versus-host responses after intestinal transplantation. No antigen is known for these receptors. Produced via immunoSEQ multiplex PCR; TCRdb's table is partial and in-frame only. The table has 60,000 to 65,000 clones, 90% to 95% seen once. Source: unstimulated CD8+ T cells sorted from spleen or lymph node cells, taken before transplant. The receptors stem from a human donor who was the organ donor for an intestinal transplant. Each CDR3 is given with its conserved first and last residue. D genes are given only for firm matches. The size entry is marked missing in some rows and otherwise reads once, few, many or a size class.

j_call clone_size d_call v_call cdr3_nt cdr3_aa
TRBJ1-5 once TRBD1 TRBV19 TGTGCCAGTAGTGTGGACAGGGCAGGCGGCAATCAGCCCCAGCATTTT CASSVDRAGGNQPQHF
TRBJ1-1 . TRBD1 TRBV4-2 TGTGCCAGCAGCCAAGATCGGACAGGCCCTGAAGCTTTCTTT CASSQDRTGPEAFF
TRBJ2-2 . . TRBV6-5 TGTGCCAGCAGTTACTTCCGGGAGACCGGGGAGCTGTTTTTT CASSYFRETGELFF
TRBJ2-1 . . TRBV27 TGTGCCAGCAGTTGGATGGGGAGTAATGAGCAGTTCTTC CASSWMGSNEQFF
TRBJ2-1 . . TRBV29-1 TGCAGCGTTGAAGAGGGCCTCGGCAATGAGCAGTTCTTC CSVEEGLGNEQFF
TRBJ1-5 . . TRBV2 TGTGCCAGCAGTGAATCGGGGGGCTATCAGCCCCAGCATTTT CASSESGGYQPQHF
TRBJ2-5 . TRBD2 TRBV14 TGTGCCAGCAGCCAAGCGGGGGGGGTCCAAGAGACCCAGTACTTC CASSQAGGVQETQYF
TRBJ1-5 . TRBD1 TRBV28 TGTGCCAGCAGTTCGGATACCAGGGGGAGCAATCAGCCCCAGCATTTT CASSSDTRGSNQPQHF
TRBJ2-2 . TRBD2 TRBV5-4 TGTGCCAGCAGTCAGCTAGCGGGAGGGCCTGCGGGGGAGCTGTTTTTT CASSQLAGGPAGELFF
TRBJ1-4 once . TRBV5-6 TGTGCCAGCAGCTCGGGTGAAAAACTGTTTTTT CASSSGEKLFF
TRBJ2-1 once TRBD2 TRBV2 TGTGCCAGGCGCACTAGCGGACCTTACAATGAGCAGTTCTTC CARRTSGPYNEQFF
TRBJ2-2 once . TRBV7-3 TGTGCCAGCAGCTTAAGTTCGGGAGCCGGGGAGCTGTTTTTT CASSLSSGAGELFF
TRBJ1-1 . . TRBV9 TGTGCCAGCAGCCCATCACACAAAAACACTGAAGCTTTCTTT CASSPSHKNTEAFF
TRBJ2-7 . TRBD1 TRBV30 TGTGCCTGGAGCACCTACTCGGGGACAGGGGGTTCCTACGAGCAGTACTTC CAWSTYSGTGGSYEQYF
TRBJ2-3 . . TRBV7-8 TGTGCCAGCAGCTTAGCGGGAGCCACAGATACGCAGTATTTT CASSLAGATDTQYF
TRBJ2-5 once . TRBV7-9 TGTGCCAGCAGCTTGAGTAGCCAAGAGACCCAGTACTTC CASSLSSQETQYF
TRBJ1-5 once . TRBV7-9 TGTGCCAGCAGCTTAGTAAACCGGGTTTGGCAGCCCCAGCATTTT CASSLVNRVWQPQHF
TRBJ1-5 . TRBD1 TRBV19 TGTGCCAGTAGTATAGACGGAGGACAGGTTGGAGGGTTGGATCAGCCCCAGCATTTT CASSIDGGQVGGLDQPQHF
TRBJ2-1 . TRBD2 TRBV29-1 TGCAGCGTTGAGGGGGGACTAGCGGGAGTTGGAGAGCAGTTCTTC CSVEGGLAGVGEQFF
TRBJ2-7 . TRBD2 TRBV6-5 TGTGCCAGCAGTTACGGCACTAGCGGCACCTACGAGCAGTACTTC CASSYGTSGTYEQYF
TRBJ2-1 . TRBD2 TRBV29-1 TGCAGCGCCTCCGGACTAGCGGACTACAATGAGCAGTTCTTC CSASGLADYNEQFF
TRBJ1-4 . . TRBV11-2 TGTGCCAGCAGCTTAGGACCGACAGAGCTTAATGAAAAACTGTTTTTT CASSLGPTELNEKLFF
TRBJ2-7 . . TRBV28 TGTGCCAGCAGTAATACTACCTACGAGCAGTACTTC CASSNTTYEQYF
TRBJ2-7 . . TRBV5-1 TGCGCCAGCAGCCCCGGGACGGGAGCCTACGAGCAGTACTTC CASSPGTGAYEQYF
TRBJ1-2 once . TRBV28 TGTGCCAGCAGTAACCAGGTAGATGGCTACACCTTC CASSNQVDGYTF
TRBJ2-1 . TRBD2 TRBV30 TGTGCCTGGGTTCGGGAGGGCCTAAGGAATGAGCAGTTCTTC CAWVREGLRNEQFF
TRBJ1-4 few TRBD1 TRBV6-1 TGTGCCAGCAACGGGGACAGCAATGAAAAACTGTTTTTT CASNGDSNEKLFF
TRBJ2-7 . TRBD2 TRBV5-6 TGTGCCAGCAGCTTGGGCTCCGGGACTAGCGGTTCCTACGAGCAGTACTTC CASSLGSGTSGSYEQYF
TRBJ2-2 . . TRBV7-3 TGTGCCAGCAGCACTCTCCTGGCCGGGGAGCTGTTTTTT CASSTLLAGELFF
TRBJ2-2 . TRBD2 TRBV6-4 TGTGCCAGCAGTCCGGGACTAGCGGGGAACACCGGGGAGCTGTTTTTT CASSPGLAGNTGELFF
TRBJ2-7 . TRBD2 TRBV9 TGTGCCAGCAGCGCCCGAACTAGCGGAAGCTCCTACGAGCAGTACTTC CASSARTSGSSYEQYF
TRBJ1-1 once . TRBV30 TGTGCCTGGAGCGCGCGAGGTTTGTATGCTTTCTTT CAWSARGLYAFF
TRBJ2-2 few TRBD1 TRBV6-1 TGTGCCAGCAGCGGGTCAGGGGGTGGGACCGGGGAGCTGTTTTTT CASSGSGGGTGELFF
TRBJ2-7 . TRBD1 TRBV6-5 TGTGCCAGCAGTTACCCGGGGACAGGGGGCGCGATCGAGCAGTACTTC CASSYPGTGGAIEQYF
TRBJ1-1 . . TRBV15 TGTGCCACCAGCAGAGATCGTGAATGGCCCACTCTCAGAGTTGAGGACACTGAAGCTTTCTTT CATSRDREWPTLRVEDTEAFF
TRBJ2-3 . TRBD2 TRBV27 TGTGCCAGCAGTTTATTGAGTGAGCGGGATACCGCGTCAGATACGCAGTATTTT CASSLLSERDTASDTQYF
TRBJ2-1 . . TRBV6-5 TGTGCCAGCAGTTACTCTGATAGTCTTGACAATGAGCAGTTCTTC CASSYSDSLDNEQFF
TRBJ2-1 once TRBD2 TRBV4-3 TGCGCCAGCAGCCTAGCCCCTCCGGGACTAGCGGGAGGGTACAATGAGCAGTTCTTC CASSLAPPGLAGGYNEQFF